Below, one T cell receptor (beta chain) is given with its context. TCRdb re-called the 5' RACE reads with MiXCR, one entry per CDR3 protein. This table has fewer than 250,000 distinct CDR3 sequences, around 6.8% appearing once. Germline loops: CDR1 SGHTA, CDR2 FQGNSA. With V trimmed by 5 bases and J by 9 bases, 12 bases remained unmatched. CDR3 length: 15 residues. These data originate in a study of identical twins. These same records also appear under a second study, on yellow fever vaccine responses in identical twins.

The sequenced material came from memory (CD45RO+) T cells sorted from blood. The TCR was taken from a woman younger than 35 in good health. The gene calls are TRBV7-2 and TRBJ2-1; 8 bases match TRBD1. The CDR3 DNA sequence: TGTGCCAGCAGCCCTCAGGGGGCTGTCAGTAGTGAGCAGTTCTTC. Encoded protein: CASSPQGAVSSEQFF.